A single sample is the source of the 19 T cell receptor beta chains below, sequenced in a study of blood T cell repertoires in COVID-19. Clones were read by immunoSEQ multiplex PCR, and TCRdb kept only the in-frame ones, dropping some. The sample yields about 90,000 clones, roughly 78% seen once. The sequenced sample consisted of peripheral blood. Receptor source: a woman aged 80 or over with acute or convalescent COVID-19.

The chain links TRBV2 to TRBJ1-2; D gene ambiguous. The CDR3 extends over 14 amino acids. The germline V gene encodes CDR1 SNHLY and CDR2 FYNNEI. The V end was cut by 7 bases, the J end by 4 bases, with 16 bases between. CDR3: CASTRLGSIYGYTF. CDR3 DNA: TGTGCCAGCACCCGACTTGGGTCAATCTATGGCTACACCTTC. Supplemented by reference TRBV2 and TRBJ1-2, the full variable domain reads EPEVTQTPSHQVTQMGQEVILRCVPISNHLYFYWYRQILGQKVEFLVSFYNNEISEKSEIFDDQFSVERPDGSNFTLKIRSTKLEDSAMYFCASTRLGSIYGYTFGSGTRLTVV.

The rearrangement links TRBV4-1 to TRBJ1-2, with 9 bases aligning to TRBD1. The CDR3 contains 17 residues. V lost 3 bases, J lost 3 bases, and 11 bases stayed unmatched. Germline loops: CDR1 MGHRA, CDR2 YSYEKL. The CDR3 sequence: CASSHRQGGALDYGYTF. For the CDR3, the DNA is TGCGCCAGCAGCCATCGACAGGGGGGGGCCCTCGACTATGGCTACACCTTC.

The rearrangement uses TRBV14 and TRBJ1-3; a possible D gene is TRBD1 (5 bases). This CDR3 is built from 16 residues. V was clipped by 5 bases and J by 0 bases, with 14 bases between them. Germline CDR1 reads SGHDN; CDR2 reads FVKESK. The CDR3 nucleotides read TGTGCCAGCAGCTTCAGGGTTTTCGGCTCTGGAAACACCATATATTTT. Protein sequence: CASSFRVFGSGNTIYF.

The CDR3 reads CASSLAGDNEQFF. DNA of the CDR3: TGCGCCAGCAGCTTGGCCGGGGACAATGAGCAGTTCTTC. The rearrangement links TRBV5-1 to TRBJ2-1, with D maybe TRBD2 (5 bases). CDR1 is SGHRS, CDR2 YFSETQ, per germline. V was shortened by 0 bases and J by 5 bases, with 6 bases between the two germline ends. The CDR3 is made up of 13 amino acids.

This clone was seen just once. The chain is built from TRBV7-3 and TRBJ1-6, with TRBD1 matching 7 bases. CDR3 length: 17 residues. CDR1 is SGHTA and CDR2 is FQGTGA in the germline V gene. Germline trimming cut 1 base from V and 6 bases from J; bases unmatched to any gene: 9. CDR3 nucleotides: TGTGCCAGCAGCTTAAAAGGGGGACAGTTGGGTAATTCACCCCTCCACTTT. This encodes CASSLKGGQLGNSPLHF.

The chain has TRBV5-4 and TRBJ2-1, with 8 positions matching TRBD1. The CDR3 covers 15 residues. V was pared by 4 bases and J by 0 bases, with 3 bases of the junction left unmatched. From germline, CDR1 is SGHNT and CDR2 YYREEE (reference sequence). CDR3 amino acids: CASSLGQGSYNEQFF. The CDR3 DNA reads as TGTGCCAGCAGCCTTGGACAGGGCTCCTACAATGAGCAGTTCTTC. Using reference TRBV5-4 and TRBJ2-1 for the parts outside the CDR3, the full variable domain is ETGVTQSPTHLIKTRGQQVTLRCSSQSGHNTVSWYQQALGQGPQFIFQYYREEENGRGNFPPRFSGLQFPNYSSELNVNALELDDSALYLCASSLGQGSYNEQFFGPGTRLTVL.

The CDR3 nucleotides read TGTGCCAGCATTTCCACTTTGAACACTGAAGCTTTCTTT. Translating it yields CASISTLNTEAFF. J is TRBJ1-1 and V is TRBV28; D gene uncertain. Germline V lookup: CDR1 MDHEN, CDR2 SYDVKM. CDR3 length: 13 residues. Trimming left V 7 bases short and J 0 bases short, with 9 bases between.

The chain joins TRBV20-1 to TRBJ1-1; D ambiguous. In germline, CDR1 is DFQATT, CDR2 SNEGSKA (reference sequence). V was pared by 3 bases and J by 1 base, with 6 bases between. CDR3 length: 12 amino acids. The CDR3 DNA reads as TGCAGTGCTAGTATACAGAACACTGAAGCTTTCTTT. This sequence encodes CSASIQNTEAFF.

This chain joins TRBV6-5 and TRBJ1-1, with TRBD1 matching 7 bases. Germline assignment: CDR1 MNHEY and CDR2 SVGAGI. The CDR3 spans 14 residues. Trimming cost V 6 bases and J 4 bases; bases outside gene matches: 8. This chain's CDR3 is CASSSTGAFTEAFF. The CDR3 DNA reads as TGTGCCAGCAGCTCCACAGGGGCGTTCACTGAAGCTTTCTTT.

Of note for this clone: This specimen includes other DNA sequences encoding the same CDR3. The V call is TRBV29-1, the J call TRBJ1-1; no reliable D call. This CDR3 region has 12 residues. Trimming removed 6 bases at V and 1 base at J, with 9 bases between. Germline CDR1 and CDR2: SQVTM and ANQGSEA. CDR3 in amino acids: CSVGLRNTEAFF. CDR3 DNA: TGCAGCGTAGGACTCAGGAACACTGAAGCTTTCTTT.

This clone was seen a single time. The chain employs TRBV4-3 and TRBJ1-2; the match to TRBD1 covers 8 bases. Germline V gene lookup returns CDR1 LGHNA and CDR2 YSLEER. V dropped 0 bases and J dropped 2; count of bases not matched to a gene: 5. CDR3 length: 16 residues. The CDR3 sequence is CASSQDLGTGNYGYTF. The CDR3 region has the DNA TGCGCCAGCAGCCAAGATCTGGGGACAGGAAACTATGGCTACACCTTC.

This clone was found once. The chain is built from TRBV9 and TRBJ1-5; TRBD1 matches 7 bases. Germline CDR1 reads SGDLS; CDR2 reads YYNGEE. V lost 3 bases to trimming and J lost 3 bases; unmatched junction nucleotides: 3. This CDR3 has 14 residues. The CDR3 coding sequence is TGTGCCAGCAGCGAGGGACAGCCCAATCAGCCCCAGCATTTT. Translated: CASSEGQPNQPQHF.

In its sample, this clone was seen many times. This rearrangement joins TRBV11-3 to TRBJ2-1; D perhaps matches TRBD2 (7 bases). The V end lost 2 bases, the J end lost 2 bases, and 16 bases lay between the germline ends. CDR3 length: 17 residues. Germline values: CDR1 SGHNT, CDR2 YENEEA. The CDR3: CASSLIYREGAYNEQFF. The CDR3 coding sequence is TGTGCCAGCAGCTTAATATACAGGGAGGGGGCCTACAATGAGCAGTTCTTC.

The V and J genes are TRBV9 and TRBJ2-5; TRBD1 matches at 11 bases. Germline assignment: CDR1 SGDLS and CDR2 YYNGEE. J gave up 2 bases and V 4 bases, and 16 bases lay outside the gene matches. The length of the CDR3 is 19 residues. CDR3 region: CASSPNFGQGAHLQETQYF. As DNA, the CDR3 is TGTGCCAGCAGCCCGAATTTTGGACAGGGGGCGCATTTGCAAGAGACCCAGTACTTC.

This clone was observed a single time. J is TRBJ1-2 and V is TRBV9; maybe TRBD1 (5 bases). V shed 3 bases and J shed 7 bases, with 10 bases lying between them. CDR3 length equals 12 residues. Per the germline V gene, CDR1 is SGDLS and CDR2 is YYNGEE. The CDR3 is CASSGGHAGYTF. CDR3 DNA: TGTGCCAGCAGCGGCGGACATGCTGGCTACACCTTC.

This clone was counted only a few times. The V and J genes are TRBV19 and TRBJ1-5; 8 nucleotides align to TRBD1. Trimming cost V 5 bases and J 7 bases; bases outside gene matches: 13. This CDR3 has 16 residues. Germline CDR1 is LNHDA and CDR2 is SQIVND (reference sequence). The CDR3 DNA reads TGTGCCAGTAGTCTGCCACAGGGGGGTACACGGCAGCCCCAGCATTTT. Protein product: CASSLPQGGTRQPQHF.

The rearrangement links TRBV6-1 to TRBJ1-2; a possible D gene is TRBD1 (6 bases). The CDR3 is 12 amino acids. V lost 7 bases, J lost 8 bases, and 14 bases lay in between. The germline gives CDR1 MNHNS, CDR2 SASEGT. The DNA of the CDR3 is TGTGCCAGCACGGGGGGGGCTTGGGGCTACACCTTC. It translates to CASTGGAWGYTF.

In DNA, the CDR3 is TGTGCCAGCAGGAGACAGGGGACCTTCTTTAACTATGGCTACACCTTC. The encoded protein is CASRRQGTFFNYGYTF. The rearrangement links TRBV28 to TRBJ1-2; TRBD1 matches 8 bases. The CDR3 spans 16 residues. J lost 1 base, V lost 6 bases, and 10 bases had no gene match. Per the germline V gene, CDR1 is MDHEN and CDR2 is SYDVKM.

Worth noting for this clone: One junction end does not reproduce the germline sequence, and a read error may be involved. V gene TRBV5-1 combines with J gene TRBJ2-5; 8 nucleotides match TRBD2. Germline loops: CDR1 SGHRS, CDR2 YFSETQ. The CDR3 spans 14 residues. The CDR3 coding sequence is TGCGCCAGCAGCTTCCCGGGACTAGGAGAGGCCCAGTACTTC. Protein: CASSFPGLGEAQYF.